Reported below is one TCR beta chain. What it binds is not known. This specimen belongs to a study of Ad26.COV2.S vaccination and SARS-CoV-2 variants. Study-wide context: Intramuscularly, Ad26.COV2.S was given either once or twice, 56 days apart. Study outcomes and limitations: Non-spike TCR breadth showed similarity between vaccine and placebo recipients.

Clones were read by immunoSEQ multiplex PCR, and TCRdb kept only the in-frame ones, dropping some. Of hundreds of thousands of clones in the sample, more than 70% were seen once. Indicated treatment: approximately 18 received Ad26.COV2.S at low or high dose, single or two shots; about 5 received placebo; per-sample allocation not given. Collection of samples fell on day 63 after the first vaccine or placebo injection. Based in Boston, the donor was an adult of 18-55 years. The material sequenced was peripheral blood, taken in a trial of Ad26.COV2.S vaccine versus placebo. The sequence derives from a person between 18 and 65 years old who received the Ad26.COV2.S COVID-19 vaccine or a placebo.

The CDR3 loop is CASSLAVRAGDYGYTF. In DNA, the CDR3 is TGTGCCAGCAGCTTGGCGGTGCGAGCTGGGGACTATGGCTACACCTTC. The chain combines TRBV5-8 with TRBJ1-2; D is undetermined. The CDR3 covers 16 residues. Germline CDR1 and CDR2: SGHTS and YDEGEE. Trimming removed 0 bases at V and 3 bases at J, with 15 bases between.